This T cell receptor (beta chain) is drawn from a study of T cell responses to AZD1222 COVID-19 vaccine. Only in-frame clones appear in the TCRdb table, and some are missing; sequencing was by immunoSEQ multiplex PCR. The sample holds under 200,000 clones, approximately 90% seen once. V was clipped by 6 bases and J by 2 bases, with 13 bases between them. CDR1 MDHEN and CDR2 SYDVKM come from the germline V gene. The CDR3 covers 15 residues. V is TRBV28 and J is TRBJ2-2, with D possibly matching TRBD1 (5 bases). This TCR came from an adult in good health. Sequencing used peripheral blood, obtained on day 0 of AZD1222 vaccination. CDR3 protein: CASRKTVGNTGELFF. CDR3 nucleotide sequence: TGTGCCAGCAGGAAGACAGTTGGTAACACCGGGGAGCTGTTTTTT.